These 12 T cell receptor beta chains came from one sample sequenced in a study of molecular identifiers for immune sequencing clone quantification. TCRdb ran MiXCR on the PCR reads and lists one entry per CDR3 protein. The profile shows some 650,000 distinct CDR3 sequences, just under 20% of them singletons. The sequenced material came from naive CD8+ T cells from blood, with Jurkat cell RNA spiked in. The subset here: FACS-sorted CD8+CD4-CCR7+CD45RA+ naive T cells. The receptor set was obtained from a human donor in good health. Some libraries in this study had Jurkat cell RNA spiked in.

This clonotype was counted at least ten times. The chain links TRBV4-1 to TRBJ1-1, with 7 nucleotides matching TRBD1. The CDR3 has 15 amino acids. The trim removed 1 base at V and 7 bases at J, leaving 9 bases unmatched. The germline V gene has CDR1 MGHRA and CDR2 YSYEKL. This CDR3 is CASSQAEEGASEAFF. The CDR3 coding sequence is TGCGCCAGCAGCCAAGCTGAGGAGGGGGCAAGTGAAGCTTTCTTT.

This clonotype was counted ten times or more. This chain links TRBV7-2 with TRBJ2-7, with 9 bases aligning to TRBD1. The CDR3 runs to 14 residues. Germline lookup yields CDR1 SGHTA and CDR2 FQGNSA. The V gene end was trimmed by 1 base and the J gene end by 6 bases; junction bases not matched to a gene: 4. CDR3: CASSLGTGAIEQYF. The CDR3 DNA follows: TGTGCCAGCAGCTTAGGGACAGGGGCCATCGAGCAGTACTTC.

This clonotype was detected only a few times. This sequence joins TRBV15 and TRBJ2-7, with D hard to call. The germline V gene encodes CDR1 LNHNV and CDR2 YYDKDF (reference sequence). The CDR3 extends over 13 amino acids. Trimming cost V 3 bases and J 5 bases, with 11 bases left between them. The CDR3 here is CATSSSFLDEQYF. CDR3 coding DNA: TGTGCCACCAGCAGCTCCTTCTTGGACGAGCAGTACTTC. Complete variable domain (other parts from reference TRBV15 and TRBJ2-7): DAMVIQNPRYQVTQFGKPVTLSCSQTLNHNVMYWYQQKSSQAPKLLFHYYDKDFNNEADTPDNFQSRRPNTSFCFLDIRSPGLGDTAMYLCATSSSFLDEQYFGPGTRLTVT.

This clonotype was counted many times. The V call is TRBV19, the J call TRBJ1-5; 7 nucleotides line up with TRBD1. The CDR3 is made up of 13 amino acids. Trimming cost V 2 bases and J 6 bases; bases outside gene matches: 1. Per germline, CDR1 LNHDA and CDR2 SQIVND (reference sequence). CDR3 in amino acids: CASSIQGGQPQHF. CDR3 sequence (DNA): TGTGCCAGTAGTATACAGGGGGGTCAGCCCCAGCATTTT.

The table lists this clonotype with many counts. The chain recombines TRBV5-1 with TRBJ1-4; 8 nucleotides line up with TRBD1. Per germline, CDR1 SGHRS and CDR2 YFSETQ. Trimming removed 3 bases from V and 11 bases from J; junction bases left unmatched: 15. CDR3 length: 16 residues. The CDR3 region has the DNA TGCGCCAGCAGCTCTCCGCAGGGGGCCCTACCGTCTAAACTGTTTTTT. It codes for CASSSPQGALPSKLFF. Full variable domain (missing parts from reference TRBV5-1 and TRBJ1-4): KAGVTQTPRYLIKTRGQQVTLSCSPISGHRSVSWYQQTPGQGLQFLFEYFSETQRNKGNFPGRFSGRQFSNSRSEMNVSTLELGDSALYLCASSSPQGALPSKLFFGSGTQLSVL.

This clonotype was detected only a few times. The chain employs TRBV10-2 and TRBJ2-1; 15 bases match TRBD2. V lost 9 bases and J lost 0; bases outside the gene matches: 3. The CDR3 sequence is 16 residues long. The germline V gene encodes CDR1 WSHSY and CDR2 SAAADI. The CDR3 region has the DNA TGCGCCAGGGGGACTAGCGGGGGGAGCTCCTACAATGAGCAGTTCTTC. Translating gives CARGTSGGSSYNEQFF.

This clonotype showed up just a few times. Written as DNA, the CDR3 is TGTGCCAGCAGCTCCGGGACGGCCTTCTATGGCTACACCTTC. It specifies CASSSGTAFYGYTF. V is TRBV13 and J is TRBJ1-2; TRBD1 might be the D (5 bases). The CDR3 has 14 residues. Trimming cost V 4 bases and J 4 bases, with 13 bases left between them. CDR1 is PRHDT, CDR2 FYEKMQ, per germline (reference sequence). Looking up the rest from reference TRBV13 and TRBJ1-2 gives the full variable domain: AAGVIQSPRHLIKEKRETATLKCYPIPRHDTVYWYQQGPGQDPQFLISFYEKMQSDKGSIPDRFSAQQFSDYHSELNMSSLELGDSALYFCASSSGTAFYGYTFGSGTRLTVV.

In regard to this clonotype: A clone one base away is much larger, so this may be a read error. The genes are TRBV27 and TRBJ1-5; D is ambiguous. Germline V gene sequence: CDR1 MNHEY, CDR2 SMNVEV (reference sequence). The CDR3 runs 13 residues. The CDR3 DNA sequence: TGTGCCAGCAGTTTTTCGACGGGCCAGCCCCAGCGTTTT. Protein: CASSFSTGQPQRF.

This clonotype showed up many times. The chain links TRBV29-1 to TRBJ2-1, with 7 bases aligning to TRBD1. The CDR3 has 12 amino acids. V lost 3 bases, J lost 13 bases, and 9 bases stayed unmatched. The germline V gene encodes CDR1 SQVTM and CDR2 ANQGSEA. The CDR3 coding sequence is TGCAGCGTTGATGGGACAGAGTACGGCCAGTTCTTC. This codes for CSVDGTEYGQFF.

Comments on this clonotype: At one of its ends the junction is not consistent with the germline gene, which may arise from a read error. This rearrangement joins TRBV12-3 or TRBV12-4 to TRBJ1-1; no firm D call. CDR3 length: 14 amino acids. CDR3 amino acids: CACIDLVGDTEAFF. The CDR3 DNA reads as TGTGCCTGCATCGACCTGGTTGGAGACACTGAAGCCTTCTTT.

This clonotype was counted many times. The chain couples TRBV6-6 to TRBJ1-2; 9 nucleotides agree with TRBD1. Germline loops: CDR1 MNHNY, CDR2 SVGAGI (reference sequence). After removal of 4 bases from V and 2 bases from J, the junction contained 2 bases not matched to a gene. The CDR3 runs to 14 residues. The CDR3 DNA follows: TGTGCCAGCAGTTCACAGGGGGCGAACTATGGCTACACCTTC. Translating gives CASSSQGANYGYTF.

Many counts were recorded for this clonotype. The chain combines TRBV30 with TRBJ1-1, with unresolved D. V lost 3 bases to trimming and J lost 3 bases, with 11 bases between them. The CDR3 runs 13 residues. From germline, CDR1 is GTSNPN and CDR2 SVGIG (reference sequence). The DNA of the CDR3 is TGTGCCTGGAGATGGGGATCGGACACTGAAGCTTTCTTT. As protein: CAWRWGSDTEAFF.